The T cell receptor (beta chain) under discussion was sequenced for a study of TIL therapy for anti-PD-1-resistant metastatic lung cancer. Time point indicated: pre-treatment sample, taken before nivolumab and TIL therapy. J lost 4 bases, V lost 3 bases, and 5 bases had no gene match. Germline lookup yields CDR1 SGHRS and CDR2 YFSETQ. The CDR3 runs 14 residues. The libraries were made with immunoSEQ v3. Sequencing was performed with immunoSEQ multiplex PCR; in TCRdb, only in-frame clones are kept and a portion is missing. The sample includes under 70,000 clones, over 70% of them seen just once. This clone was counted only a few times.

The sequence came from a person aged 25 to 80 with non-small cell lung cancer. The source was blood, collected at baseline. V and J are TRBV5-1 and TRBJ2-7; 9 bases match TRBD1. CDR3 DNA: TGCGCCAGCAGCTCCCGACAGGGGGTGTACGAGCAGTACTTC. It translates to CASSSRQGVYEQYF.